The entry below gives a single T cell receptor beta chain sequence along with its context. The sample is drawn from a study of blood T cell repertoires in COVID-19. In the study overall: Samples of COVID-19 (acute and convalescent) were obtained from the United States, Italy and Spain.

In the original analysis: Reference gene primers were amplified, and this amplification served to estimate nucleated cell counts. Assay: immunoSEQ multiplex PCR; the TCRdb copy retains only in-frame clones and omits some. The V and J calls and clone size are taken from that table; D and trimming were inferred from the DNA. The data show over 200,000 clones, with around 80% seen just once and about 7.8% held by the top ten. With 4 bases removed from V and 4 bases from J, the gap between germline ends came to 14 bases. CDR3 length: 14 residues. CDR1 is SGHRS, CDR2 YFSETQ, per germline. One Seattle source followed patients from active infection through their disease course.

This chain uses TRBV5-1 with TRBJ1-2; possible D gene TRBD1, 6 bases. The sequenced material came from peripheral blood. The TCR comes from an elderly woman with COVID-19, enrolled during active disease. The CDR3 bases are TGCGCCAGCAGCCAGCAGACAGGTCCCTATGGCTACACCTTC. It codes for CASSQQTGPYGYTF.